The rows below give T cell receptor beta chains drawn from one sample of a study of CD8+ T cells in alopecia areata. The assay was immunoSEQ multiplex PCR, and TCRdb's table has in-frame clones only and misses some. The sample yields approximately 210,000 clones, roughly 66% seen once. The sample here was CD4+ T cells sorted from blood, taken around week 42, from a patient treated with tofacitinib. Receptor source: a human donor with alopecia areata. CDR3s include the opening cysteine and the closing phenylalanine or tryptophan. The D gene is left open where the match is weak. Part of the rows lack a size; the others show once, few, many or a class for expanded clones.

-	TRBJ1-5	15	TRBV4-1	-	CASSLQGDSNQPQHF	TGCGCCAGCAGCTTACAGGGAGATAGCAATCAGCCCCAGCATTTT
TRBD2	TRBJ2-5	16	TRBV15	-	CATSRSSGEVQETQYF	TGTGCCACCAGCAGGAGTAGCGGGGAGGTCCAAGAGACCCAGTACTTC
-	TRBJ2-3	12	TRBV27	-	CASSASGNTQYF	TGTGCCAGCAGTGCGTCCGGGAATACGCAGTATTTT
-	TRBJ1-6	14	TRBV5-6	-	CASSLGQTNSPLHF	TGTGCCAGCAGCTTAGGCCAGACCAATTCACCCCTCCACTTT
-	TRBJ1-3	14	TRBV4-3	-	CASSPGRTGNTIYF	TGCGCCAGCAGTCCCGGCAGGACTGGAAACACCATATATTTT
-	TRBJ1-4	11	TRBV20-1	-	CTARGKEKLFF	TGCACTGCGCGGGGGAAAGAAAAACTGTTTTTT
-	TRBJ2-1	16	TRBV2	-	CASDPNFGSSYNEQFF	TGTGCCAGCGACCCCAATTTTGGGAGCTCCTACAATGAGCAGTTCTTC
-	TRBJ2-7	16	TRBV5-6	-	CASSLGLVGQAYEQYF	TGTGCCAGCAGCTTGGGATTAGTTGGGCAGGCCTACGAGCAGTACTTC
-	TRBJ2-1	13	TRBV25-1	-	CASSENMGNEQFF	TGTGCCAGCAGTGAGAATATGGGCAATGAGCAGTTCTTC
-	TRBJ2-1	15	TRBV4-1	-	CASSQDSTPGGEQFF	TGCGCCAGCAGCCAAGACTCAACACCCGGAGGTGAGCAGTTCTTC
-	TRBJ2-6	15	TRBV9	once	CASRGQSSGANVLTF	TGTGCCAGCCGAGGACAGAGCTCTGGGGCCAACGTCCTGACTTTC
TRBD2	TRBJ2-2	15	TRBV5-1	-	CASSTPTGGPGELFF	TGCGCCAGCTCGACCCCTACGGGGGGTCCCGGGGAGCTGTTTTTT
-	TRBJ2-1	14	TRBV7-9	few	CASSSTDSYNEQFF	TGTGCCAGCAGCTCAACGGACAGTTACAATGAGCAGTTCTTC
TRBD2	TRBJ2-1	16	TRBV7-3	-	CASSLKGTRVYNEQFF	TGTGCCAGCAGCTTAAAAGGGACTAGGGTATACAATGAGCAGTTCTTC
TRBD1	TRBJ2-1	15	TRBV6-5	-	CASQLTGDSYNEQFF	TGTGCCAGTCAACTAACAGGGGATTCCTACAATGAGCAGTTCTTC
TRBD1	TRBJ1-2	13	TRBV4-3	-	CASSVMTGDGYTF	TGCGCCAGCAGCGTAATGACAGGGGATGGCTACACCTTC
-	TRBJ2-3	13	TRBV30	-	CAYSAGSTDTQYF	TGTGCCTACTCCGCTGGAAGCACAGATACGCAGTATTTT
TRBD1	TRBJ2-1	14	TRBV5-6	-	CASGSGGSYNEQFF	TGTGCCAGCGGATCAGGGGGATCCTACAATGAGCAGTTCTTC
-	TRBJ2-2	13	TRBV9	few	CASMRGDTGELFF	TGTGCCAGCATGAGGGGAGACACCGGGGAGCTGTTTTTT
TRBD2	TRBJ2-3	15	TRBV5-1	-	CASRRLAGAGNTQYF	TGCGCCAGCAGGAGACTAGCGGGGGCAGGGAATACGCAGTATTTT
TRBD2	TRBJ2-2	17	TRBV9	-	CASRGGLAEKNTGELFF	TGTGCCAGCAGGGGAGGACTAGCGGAGAAAAACACCGGGGAGCTGTTTTTT
TRBD2	TRBJ2-5	15	TRBV29-1	-	CSVDGLAGVQETQYF	TGCAGCGTCGATGGACTAGCGGGGGTGCAAGAGACCCAGTACTTC
-	TRBJ1-1	13	TRBV9	-	CASSALGGTEAFF	TGTGCCAGCAGCGCACTCGGGGGAACTGAAGCTTTCTTT
-	TRBJ1-2	13	TRBV6-5	-	CASSYSAGDGYTF	TGTGCCAGCAGTTACTCGGCGGGGGATGGCTACACCTTC
-	TRBJ1-2	14	TRBV6-5	-	CASTNGWGNYGYTF	TGTGCCAGCACCAACGGTTGGGGGAACTATGGCTACACCTTC
TRBD2	TRBJ2-1	16	TRBV7-9	few	CASNSLGGGGYNEQFF	TGTGCCAGCAACAGCTTGGGCGGGGGGGGCTACAATGAGCAGTTCTTC
-	TRBJ2-6	18	TRBV18	few	CASSPLRLESSGANVLTF	TGTGCCAGCTCACCACTAAGACTGGAGAGCTCTGGGGCCAACGTCCTGACTTTC
-	TRBJ1-5	14	TRBV30	-	CAWSTDATYQPQHF	TGTGCCTGGAGTACAGACGCCACGTACCAGCCCCAGCATTTT
TRBD1	TRBJ1-6	17	TRBV19	-	CASHIGGQGRSNSPLHF	TGTGCCAGTCATATCGGGGGACAGGGGCGGAGTAATTCACCCCTCCACTTT
-	TRBJ1-2	17	TRBV27	-	CASSPIPGTVANYGYTF	TGTGCCAGCAGTCCAATTCCCGGGACTGTTGCTAACTATGGCTACACCTTC
TRBD2	TRBJ2-5	14	TRBV29-1	-	CSVDSSGGAETQYF	TGCAGCGTTGATTCTAGCGGGGGGGCGGAGACCCAGTACTTC
-	TRBJ2-5	12	TRBV5-1	few	CASSTRGETQYF	TGCGCCAGCAGCACAAGGGGTGAGACCCAGTACTTC
-	TRBJ2-7	15	TRBV5-6	-	CASSFTAGYSYEQYF	TGTGCCAGCAGCTTTACGGCAGGCTACTCCTACGAGCAGTACTTC
-	TRBJ2-1	12	TRBV29-1	-	CSYSRRSNEQFF	TGCAGCTATAGCCGAAGGTCCAATGAGCAGTTCTTC
-	TRBJ2-1	14	TRBV4-3	-	CASSGLAGNNEQFF	TGCGCCAGCAGCGGGCTAGCCGGGAACAATGAGCAGTTCTTC
-	TRBJ1-1	11	TRBV29-1	few	CSVGLGTEAFF	TGCAGCGTAGGCCTGGGGACTGAAGCTTTCTTT
TRBD1	TRBJ2-2	14	TRBV5-1	-	CASSLGGANGELFF	TGCGCCAGCAGCTTAGGGGGCGCAAACGGGGAGCTGTTTTTT
-	TRBJ2-1	11	TRBV5-6	few	CASSLIGEQFF	TGTGCCAGCAGCCTGATAGGTGAGCAGTTCTTC
TRBD2	TRBJ2-2	19	TRBV11-1	-	CASSHARASGGANTGELFF	TGTGCCAGCAGCCACGCAAGGGCTAGCGGGGGTGCGAACACCGGGGAGCTGTTTTTT
-	TRBJ1-4	12	TRBV29-1	-	CSVLGQNEKLFF	TGCAGCGTCCTGGGGCAAAATGAAAAACTGTTTTTT
-	TRBJ2-1	13	TRBV18	-	CASSQVQGNEQFF	TGTGCCAGCTCACAGGTTCAGGGGAATGAGCAGTTCTTC
TRBD1	TRBJ2-7	17	TRBV4-3	-	CASSQEDIGQADNEQYF	TGCGCCAGCAGCCAAGAAGATATTGGACAGGCGGATAACGAGCAGTACTTC
-	TRBJ2-2	16	TRBV6-5	-	CASSYPAGGYTGELFF	TGTGCCAGCAGTTACCCCGCGGGCGGATACACCGGGGAGCTGTTTTTT
-	TRBJ2-5	14	TRBV15	-	CATSRGGSKETQYF	TGTGCCACCAGCAGAGGAGGCAGTAAAGAGACCCAGTACTTC
TRBD2	TRBJ2-1	14	TRBV14	-	CASSRLAGGDEQFF	TGTGCCAGCAGCCGACTAGCGGGGGGCGATGAGCAGTTCTTC
-	TRBJ1-2	15	TRBV4-1	few	CASSQVATETYGYTF	TGCGCCAGCAGCCAAGTGGCTACAGAGACCTATGGCTACACCTTC
TRBD1	TRBJ1-2	13	TRBV4-3	-	CASSRTGTYGYTF	TGCGCCAGCAGCCGGACAGGGACATATGGCTACACCTTC
TRBD1	TRBJ2-2	14	TRBV2	-	CASIFGQGHGELFF	TGTGCCAGCATTTTCGGACAGGGTCACGGGGAGCTGTTTTTT
TRBD2	TRBJ2-5	16	TRBV15	-	CATRVGTSGDQETQYF	TGTGCCACCAGAGTAGGGACTAGCGGGGACCAAGAGACCCAGTACTTC
-	TRBJ2-4	14	TRBV29-1	-	CSVELTVAKNIQYF	TGCAGCGTTGAACTGACGGTAGCCAAAAACATTCAGTACTTC
-	TRBJ2-2	12	TRBV28	-	CASSPFTGELFF	TGTGCCAGCAGTCCGTTCACCGGGGAGCTGTTTTTT